This T cell receptor beta chain was identified in a study of T-cell reconstitution after alpha-beta-depleted transplantation in children. Note on this clonotype: Its matching antigen is unknown.

V was cut by 6 bases and J by 5 bases, with 14 bases left in between. Germline loops: CDR1 MNHEY, CDR2 SMNVEV (reference sequence). The CDR3 runs to 13 residues. Broader study findings: Hyperexpanded clones declined; after one year, newly produced T cells mostly supplied diversity. Approximately two months post-transplant, alpha-beta T cells reportedly originated from several hundred expanded graft clones.

TCRbeta library preparation incorporated unique molecular identifiers. TCRdb re-called the PCR reads with MiXCR, one entry per CDR3 protein. In the table there are over 120,000 distinct CDR3 sequences, about 9% of which are singletons. The clonotype was recovered from a female patient aged 2-15 years who had a stem cell transplant for congenital amegakaryocytic thrombocytopenia, so the T cells may come from the graft donor. The rearrangement joins TRBV27 to TRBJ2-7; TRBD1 or TRBD2 may be the D gene (5 bases each). The sample was PBMCs, mostly from graft donor cells, taken 180 days after TCRalphabeta/CD19-depleted stem cell transplant. The CDR3, as DNA: TGTGCCAGCAGAAAGGGACGGGGAGACGAGCAGTACTTC. Its protein is CASRKGRGDEQYF.